The T cell receptor beta chain described here comes from a study of cytomegalovirus exposure and HLA in healthy donors. 60 Vbeta and 13 Jbeta primers were used in PCR. Generated by immunoSEQ multiplex PCR, the TCRdb table keeps only in-frame clones and is missing some. The data hold roughly 200,000 clones, with less than 90% observed a single time. This clone appeared once. The CDR3 has 14 amino acids. CDR1 and CDR2 (germline): LNHDA, SQIVND (reference sequence). V gave up 3 bases and J gave up 3 bases, with 8 bases separating them. The clonotype originates from a man aged 50-59 years in good health and CMV-seronegative. Material: PBMCs. The chain joins TRBV19 to TRBJ2-2, with a weak D call TRBD2 (5 bases). In nucleotides, the CDR3 is TGTGCCAGTAGTATTAGGACTGACACCGGGGAGCTGTTTTTT. This codes for CASSIRTDTGELFF.